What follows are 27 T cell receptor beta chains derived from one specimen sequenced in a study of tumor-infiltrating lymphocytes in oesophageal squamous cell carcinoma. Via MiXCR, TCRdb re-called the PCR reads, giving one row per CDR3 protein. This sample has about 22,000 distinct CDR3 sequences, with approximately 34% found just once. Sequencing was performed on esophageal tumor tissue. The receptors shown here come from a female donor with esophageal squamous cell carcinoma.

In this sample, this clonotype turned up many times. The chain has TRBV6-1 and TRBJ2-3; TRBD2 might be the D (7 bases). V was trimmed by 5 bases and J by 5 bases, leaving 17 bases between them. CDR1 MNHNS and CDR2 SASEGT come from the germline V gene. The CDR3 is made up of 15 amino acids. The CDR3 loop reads CASSPPGGRGDTQYF. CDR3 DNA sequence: TGTGCCAGCAGTCCCCCCGGGGGGCGCGGAGATACGCAGTATTTT.

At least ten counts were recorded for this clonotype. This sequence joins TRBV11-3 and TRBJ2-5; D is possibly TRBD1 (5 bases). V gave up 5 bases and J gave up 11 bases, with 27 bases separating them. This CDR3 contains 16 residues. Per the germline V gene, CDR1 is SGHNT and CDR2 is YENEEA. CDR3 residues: CASSPSVQGNAAEQYF. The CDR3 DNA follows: TGTGCCAGCAGCCCTTCGGTCCAGGGTAACGCGGCTGAGCAGTACTTC.

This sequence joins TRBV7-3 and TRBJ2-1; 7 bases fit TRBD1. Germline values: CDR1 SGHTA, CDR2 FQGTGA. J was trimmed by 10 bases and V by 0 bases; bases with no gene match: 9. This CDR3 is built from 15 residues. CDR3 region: CASSLTRGPLREQFF. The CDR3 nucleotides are TGTGCCAGCAGCTTAACGAGGGGGCCCCTTCGGGAGCAGTTCTTC.

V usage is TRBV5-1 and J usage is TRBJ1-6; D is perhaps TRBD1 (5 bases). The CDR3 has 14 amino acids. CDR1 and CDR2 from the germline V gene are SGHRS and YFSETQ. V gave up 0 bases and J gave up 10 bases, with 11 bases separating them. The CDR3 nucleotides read TGCGCCAGCAGCTTGGCAGGGTTGGGCTCACCCCTCCACTTT. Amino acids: CASSLAGLGSPLHF.

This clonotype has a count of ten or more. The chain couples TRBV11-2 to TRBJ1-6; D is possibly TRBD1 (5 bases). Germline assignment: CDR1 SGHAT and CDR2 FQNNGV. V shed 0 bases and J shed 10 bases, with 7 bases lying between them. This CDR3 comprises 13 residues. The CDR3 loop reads CASSLEEGSPLHF. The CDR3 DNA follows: TGTGCCAGCAGCTTAGAAGAGGGGTCACCCCTCCACTTT.

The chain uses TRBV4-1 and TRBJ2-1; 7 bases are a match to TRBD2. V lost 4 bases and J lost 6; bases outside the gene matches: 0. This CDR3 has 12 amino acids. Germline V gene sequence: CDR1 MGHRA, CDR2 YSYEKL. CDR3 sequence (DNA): TGCGCCAGCAGCCGGGGGGGCAATGAGCAGTTCTTC. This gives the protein CASSRGGNEQFF.

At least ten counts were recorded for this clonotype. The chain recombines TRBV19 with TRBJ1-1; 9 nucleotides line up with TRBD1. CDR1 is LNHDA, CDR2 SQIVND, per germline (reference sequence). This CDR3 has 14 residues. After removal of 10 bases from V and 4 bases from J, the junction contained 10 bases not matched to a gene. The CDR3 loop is CATRDRARATEAFF. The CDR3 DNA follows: TGTGCCACCCGGGACAGGGCCCGGGCCACTGAAGCTTTCTTT.

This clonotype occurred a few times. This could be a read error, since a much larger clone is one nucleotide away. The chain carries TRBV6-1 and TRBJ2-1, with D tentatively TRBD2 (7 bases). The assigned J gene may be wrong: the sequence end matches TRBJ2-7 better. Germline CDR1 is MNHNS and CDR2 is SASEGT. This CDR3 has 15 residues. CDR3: CATDVGGGSYNEQYF. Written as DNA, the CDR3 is TGTGCCACCGACGTGGGAGGGGGTTCCTACAATGAGCAGTACTTC.

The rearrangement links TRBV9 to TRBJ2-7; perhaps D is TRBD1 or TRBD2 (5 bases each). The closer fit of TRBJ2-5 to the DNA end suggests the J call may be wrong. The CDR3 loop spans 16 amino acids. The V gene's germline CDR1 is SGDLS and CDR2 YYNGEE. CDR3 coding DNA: TGTGCCAGCAGCCCCTGGGGCGGGTCCTCGGGAGAGACCCAGTACTTC. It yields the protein CASSPWGGSSGETQYF.

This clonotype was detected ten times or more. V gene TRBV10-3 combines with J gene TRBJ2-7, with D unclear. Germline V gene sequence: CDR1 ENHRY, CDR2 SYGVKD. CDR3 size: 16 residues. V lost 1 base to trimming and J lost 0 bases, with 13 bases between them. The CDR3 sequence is CAISELISGPSYEQYF. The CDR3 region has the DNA TGTGCCATCAGTGAGTTGATTTCAGGTCCCTCCTACGAGCAGTACTTC.

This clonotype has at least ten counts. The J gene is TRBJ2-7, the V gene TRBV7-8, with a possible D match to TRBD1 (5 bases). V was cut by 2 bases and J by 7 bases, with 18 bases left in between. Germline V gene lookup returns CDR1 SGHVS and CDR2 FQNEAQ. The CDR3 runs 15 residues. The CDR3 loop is CASSLNRQWYNEQYF. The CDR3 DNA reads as TGTGCCAGCAGCTTAAATCGACAGTGGTACAATGAGCAGTACTTC.

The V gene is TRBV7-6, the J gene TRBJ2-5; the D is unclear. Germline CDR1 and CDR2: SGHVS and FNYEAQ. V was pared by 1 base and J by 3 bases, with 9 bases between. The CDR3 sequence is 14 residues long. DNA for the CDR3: TGTGCCAGCAGCTTAGGCGTCAACGAAGAGACCCAGTACTTC. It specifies CASSLGVNEETQYF.

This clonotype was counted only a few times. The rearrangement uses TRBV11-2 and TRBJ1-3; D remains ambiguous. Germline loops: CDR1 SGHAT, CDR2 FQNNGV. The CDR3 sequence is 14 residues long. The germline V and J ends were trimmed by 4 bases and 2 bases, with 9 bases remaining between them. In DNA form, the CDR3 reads TGTGCCAGCAGCTCCGCTAGCGCTGGAAACACCATATATTTT. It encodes CASSSASAGNTIYF.

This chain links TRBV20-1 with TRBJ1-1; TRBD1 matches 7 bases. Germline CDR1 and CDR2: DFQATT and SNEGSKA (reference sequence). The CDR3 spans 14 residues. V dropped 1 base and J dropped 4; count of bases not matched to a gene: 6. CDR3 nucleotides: TGCAGTGCTAGAGTGCAGGGGGTATTCACTGAAGCTTTCTTT. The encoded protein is CSARVQGVFTEAFF.

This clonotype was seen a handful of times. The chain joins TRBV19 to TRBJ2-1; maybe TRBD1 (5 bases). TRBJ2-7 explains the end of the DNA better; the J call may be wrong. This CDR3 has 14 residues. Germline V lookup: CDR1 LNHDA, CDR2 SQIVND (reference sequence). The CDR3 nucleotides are TGTGCCAGTAGAGGCCCGACAGAAGGATACGAGCAGTACTTC. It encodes CASRGPTEGYEQYF.

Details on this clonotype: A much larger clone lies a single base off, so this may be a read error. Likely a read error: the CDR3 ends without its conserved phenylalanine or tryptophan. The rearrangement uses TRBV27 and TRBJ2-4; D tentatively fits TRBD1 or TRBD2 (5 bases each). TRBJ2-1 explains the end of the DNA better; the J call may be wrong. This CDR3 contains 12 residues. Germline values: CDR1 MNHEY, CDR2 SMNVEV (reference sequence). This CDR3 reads CASSPGNREQFL. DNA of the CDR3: TGTGCCAGCAGTCCCGGGAACAGGGAGCAGTTCTTA.

In DNA form, the CDR3 reads TGTGCCAGCGCCCTGGGGAGGGACAATCAGCCCCAGCATTTT. This codes for CASALGRDNQPQHF. The V gene is TRBV12-3 or TRBV12-4, the J gene TRBJ1-5; D not certain. V dropped 8 bases and J dropped 3 bases, with 14 bases sitting between them. There are 14 residues in the CDR3.

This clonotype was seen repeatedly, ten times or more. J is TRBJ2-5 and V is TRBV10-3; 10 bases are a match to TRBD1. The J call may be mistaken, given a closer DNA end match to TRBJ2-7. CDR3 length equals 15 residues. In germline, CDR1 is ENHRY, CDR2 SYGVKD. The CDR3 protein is CAISEPTGGTAEQYF. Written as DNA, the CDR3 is TGTGCCATCAGTGAGCCGACAGGGGGCACTGCCGAGCAGTACTTC.

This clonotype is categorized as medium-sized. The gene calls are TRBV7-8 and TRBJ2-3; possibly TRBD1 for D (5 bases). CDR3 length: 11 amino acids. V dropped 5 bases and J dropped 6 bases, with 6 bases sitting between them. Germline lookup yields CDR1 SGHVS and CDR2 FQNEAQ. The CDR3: CASSGADTQYF. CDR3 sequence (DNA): TGTGCCAGCAGCGGGGCCGATACGCAGTATTTT.

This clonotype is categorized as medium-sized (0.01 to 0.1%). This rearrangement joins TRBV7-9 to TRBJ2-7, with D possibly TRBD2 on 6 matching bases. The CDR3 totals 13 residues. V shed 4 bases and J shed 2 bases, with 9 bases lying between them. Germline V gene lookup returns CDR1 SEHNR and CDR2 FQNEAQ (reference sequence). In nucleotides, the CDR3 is TGTGCCAGCAGCTCCCTAGCGACCTACGAGCAGTACTTC. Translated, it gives CASSSLATYEQYF.

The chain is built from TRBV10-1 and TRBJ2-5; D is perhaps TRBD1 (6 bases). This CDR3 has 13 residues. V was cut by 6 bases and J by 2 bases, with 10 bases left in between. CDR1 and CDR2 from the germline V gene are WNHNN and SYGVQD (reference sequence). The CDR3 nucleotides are TGCGCCAGCAGCAGACAGGCACAAGAGACCCAGTACTTC. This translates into CASSRQAQETQYF.

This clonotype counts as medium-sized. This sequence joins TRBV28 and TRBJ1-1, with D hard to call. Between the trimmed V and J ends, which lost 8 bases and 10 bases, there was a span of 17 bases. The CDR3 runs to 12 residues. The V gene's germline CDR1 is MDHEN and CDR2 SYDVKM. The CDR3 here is CASPYGICVAFF. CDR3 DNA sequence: TGTGCCAGCCCTTATGGGATTTGTGTAGCTTTCTTT.

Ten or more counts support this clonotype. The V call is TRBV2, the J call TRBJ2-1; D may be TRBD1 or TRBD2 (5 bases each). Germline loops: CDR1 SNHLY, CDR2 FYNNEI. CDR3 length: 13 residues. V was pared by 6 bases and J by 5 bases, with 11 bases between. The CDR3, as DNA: TGTGCCAGCAGAGGGACGACTCACAATGAGCAGTTCTTC. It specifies CASRGTTHNEQFF.

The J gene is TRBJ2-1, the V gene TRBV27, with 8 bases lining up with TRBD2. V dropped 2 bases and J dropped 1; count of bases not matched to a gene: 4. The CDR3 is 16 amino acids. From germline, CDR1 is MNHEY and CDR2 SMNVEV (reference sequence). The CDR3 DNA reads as TGTGCCAGCAGTTTAAGCGGGAGAGGTTCCTACAATGAGCAGTTCTTC. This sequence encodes CASSLSGRGSYNEQFF.

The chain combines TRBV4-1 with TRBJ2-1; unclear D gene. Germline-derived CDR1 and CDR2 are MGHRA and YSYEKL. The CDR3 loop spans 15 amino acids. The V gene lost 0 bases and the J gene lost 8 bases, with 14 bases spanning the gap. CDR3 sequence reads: CASSQEVRSMDEQFF. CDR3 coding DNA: TGCGCCAGCAGCCAAGAGGTCCGTAGCATGGATGAGCAGTTCTTC.

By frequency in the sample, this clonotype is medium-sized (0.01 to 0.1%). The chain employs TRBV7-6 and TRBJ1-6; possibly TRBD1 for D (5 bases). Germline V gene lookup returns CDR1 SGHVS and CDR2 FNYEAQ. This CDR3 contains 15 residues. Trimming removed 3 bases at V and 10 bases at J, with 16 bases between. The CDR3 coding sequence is TGTGCCAGCAGCTTGGAGGGCAGGGTCGAATCACCCCTCCACTTT. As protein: CASSLEGRVESPLHF.

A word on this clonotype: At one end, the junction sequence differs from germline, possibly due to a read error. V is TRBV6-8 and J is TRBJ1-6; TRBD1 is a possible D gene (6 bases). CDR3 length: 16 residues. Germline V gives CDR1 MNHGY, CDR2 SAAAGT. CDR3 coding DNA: TGTGCCAGCAGTTTGGGGGATCACAGGGATAATTCACCCCTCCACTTC. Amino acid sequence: CASSLGDHRDNSPLHF.